The T cell receptor beta chain under discussion was sequenced for a study of shared T cell receptors in the human thymus. With 2 bases removed from V and 7 bases from J, the gap between germline ends came to 16 bases. The CDR3 totals 14 residues. CDR1 SGHDT and CDR2 YYEEEE come from the germline V gene. The protocol was immunoSEQ multiplex PCR, while the TCRdb copy is restricted to in-frame clones and leaves out a portion. Of 600,000 to 900,000 clones listed, 80% to 90% are singletons. Another study also made use of these data, one on human thymus T cells. Turning to that study: It was healthy Finnish infants having corrective surgery for congenital heart defects who were the donors. Corrective heart surgery yielded the resections from which the thymus tissue came. Thymic TCR repertoires of unrelated people reportedly overlapped highly.

The V and J genes are TRBV5-6 and TRBJ2-7; a possible D gene is TRBD2 (5 bases). This sequence was found in a girl under three years old with a congenital heart defect. Sequencing used thymocytes. The CDR3 loop is CASSLMRRFVEQYF. The CDR3 bases are TGTGCCAGCAGCTTAATGCGGAGGTTCGTGGAGCAGTACTTC.